A selection of T cell receptor beta chains follows, all from one sample in a study of cytomegalovirus exposure and HLA in healthy donors. Repertoires were generated with immunoSEQ multiplex PCR, while TCRdb's copy carries only in-frame clones and drops some. The sample records 100,000 to 150,000 clones, about 80% being singletons. The sample was PBMCs. The receptors here all came from a man between 18 and 29 years old in good health and CMV-seronegative. CDR3s include the opening cysteine and the closing phenylalanine or tryptophan.

J	V	CDR3
TRBJ2-2	TRBV27	CASGPPGAGELFF
TRBJ2-7	TRBV5-1	CASSLEGQRPYEQYF
TRBJ2-5	TRBV9	CASSLSPVQETQYF
TRBJ1-1	TRBV29-1	CSVEDGRTGKIVGTEAFF
TRBJ2-7	TRBV5-4	CASSPRDRGTEQYF
TRBJ2-7	TRBV6-1	CASSDPRDSSSYEQYF
TRBJ2-1	TRBV9	CASSKQVDSYNEQFF
TRBJ1-5	TRBV2	CASSTQGGNQPQHF
TRBJ1-1	TRBV18	CASSLKDRGNTEAFF
TRBJ2-5	TRBV7-9	CASIPRGQGSPGETQYF
TRBJ1-1	TRBV20-1	CSARLQYEAFF
TRBJ1-2	TRBV25-1	CASSGQTGTHGYTF
TRBJ2-3	TRBV5-6	CASSLTAAGTTDTQYF
TRBJ1-6	TRBV27	CASSHRDRGKGSDSPLHF
TRBJ2-7	TRBV27	CASSPGQGGSYEQYF
TRBJ2-3	TRBV9	CASSARQGSRTDTQYF
TRBJ2-5	TRBV9	CASSPGTGGRFQETQYF
TRBJ2-7	TRBV13	CASSPGGQGAEEQYF
TRBJ1-6	TRBV2	CASSEQGAGSPLHF
TRBJ2-7	TRBV7-8	CASSLGPRGLYEQYF
TRBJ1-1	TRBV5-1	CASSLENRGHTEAFF
TRBJ2-1	TRBV2	CASSAGGGPPYNEQFF
TRBJ2-1	TRBV7-8	CASVRDSDNEQFF
TRBJ2-2	TRBV4-2	CASSQETSGQRGLFF
TRBJ2-7	TRBV7-8	CASRGDRSLDEQYF
TRBJ2-5	TRBV11-1	CASSGGGGLWAQYF
TRBJ1-4	TRBV11-2	CASSLLKEREKLFF
TRBJ1-1	TRBV2	CASRADPGREGRNTEAFF
TRBJ1-2	TRBV19	CASSRGQVEGYTF
TRBJ1-4	TRBV4-2	CASSQDLQGGNEKLFF
TRBJ2-1	TRBV27	CASSTKSKTQGAPGDEQFF
TRBJ2-7	TRBV29-1	CSVSSQGYEQYF
TRBJ2-7	TRBV6-5	CASSYSQGASYEQYF
TRBJ1-2	TRBV5-6	CASSGDRGLFRDYGYTF
TRBJ2-1	TRBV7-2	CASSLSTTLQVKQFF
TRBJ1-2	TRBV5-1	CASSPGTGGLYGYTF
TRBJ1-5	TRBV10-3	CAISEGLNQPQHF
TRBJ1-5	TRBV2	CASMGSGGGQPQHF
TRBJ1-1	TRBV19	CASSHPYRLWGMNTEAFF
TRBJ1-2	TRBV6-1	CASSDTVKGDYGYTF
TRBJ2-5	TRBV7-3	CASSLGGQGIIETQYF
TRBJ1-6	TRBV25-1	CASSEHRQGGSPLHF
TRBJ1-1	TRBV5-4	CASSLADRGNTEAFF
TRBJ2-2	TRBV11-2	CASSLVGQGYSGELFF
TRBJ1-2	TRBV7-2	CASSLDGTRGYGYTF
TRBJ2-3	TRBV4-3	CASSQDPTSGTSTDTQYF
TRBJ2-7	TRBV11-3	CASRVLAGGPDEQYF
TRBJ2-7	TRBV6-6	CASSPIGEQYF
TRBJ2-2	TRBV2	CARSPSGGYTGELFF
TRBJ1-4	TRBV7-8	CASSLQDRFNEKLFF
TRBJ1-1	TRBV2	CASSESRVSLFTEAFF